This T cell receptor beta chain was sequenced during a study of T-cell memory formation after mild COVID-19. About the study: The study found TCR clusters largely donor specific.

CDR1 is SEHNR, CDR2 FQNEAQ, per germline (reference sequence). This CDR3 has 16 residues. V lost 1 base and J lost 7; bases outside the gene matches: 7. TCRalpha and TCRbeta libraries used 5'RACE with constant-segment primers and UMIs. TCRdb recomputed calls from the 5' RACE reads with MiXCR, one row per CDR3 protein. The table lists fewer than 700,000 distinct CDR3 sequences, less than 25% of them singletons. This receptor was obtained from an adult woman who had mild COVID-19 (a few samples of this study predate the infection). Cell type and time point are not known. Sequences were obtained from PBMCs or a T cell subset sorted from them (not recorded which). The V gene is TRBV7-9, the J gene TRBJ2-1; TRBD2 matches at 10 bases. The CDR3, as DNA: TGTGCCAGCAGCTTAGATAGTCTAGCGGGAGCAAATGAGCAGTTCTTC. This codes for CASSLDSLAGANEQFF.